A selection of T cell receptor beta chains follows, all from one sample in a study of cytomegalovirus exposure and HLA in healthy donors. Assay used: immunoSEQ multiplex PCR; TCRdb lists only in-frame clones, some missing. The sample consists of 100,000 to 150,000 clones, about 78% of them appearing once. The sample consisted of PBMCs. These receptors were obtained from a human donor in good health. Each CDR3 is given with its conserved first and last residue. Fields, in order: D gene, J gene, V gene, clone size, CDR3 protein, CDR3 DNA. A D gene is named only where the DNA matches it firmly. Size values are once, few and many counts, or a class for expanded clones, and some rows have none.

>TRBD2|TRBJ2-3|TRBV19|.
CASTFSSGVTDTQYF
TGTGCCAGTACGTTCTCTAGCGGTGTAACAGATACGCAGTATTTT
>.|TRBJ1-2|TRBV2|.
CASSRGIENYGYTF
TGTGCCAGCAGCAGGGGAATTGAAAATTATGGCTACACCTTC
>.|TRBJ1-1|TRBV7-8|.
CASSWGRGANTEAFF
TGTGCCAGCAGCTGGGGGAGGGGGGCGAACACTGAAGCTTTCTTT
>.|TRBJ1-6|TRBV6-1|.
CASSSGSGSPLHF
TGTGCCAGCAGTTCAGGGTCCGGTTCACCCCTCCACTTT
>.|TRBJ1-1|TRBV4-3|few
CASSRTRSNTEAFF
TGCGCCAGCAGCCGAACACGGAGCAACACTGAAGCTTTCTTT
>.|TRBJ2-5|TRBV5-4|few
CASSFRETQYF
TGTGCCAGCAGCTTCAGGGAGACCCAGTACTTC
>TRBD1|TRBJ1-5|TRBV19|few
CASRDSVFQMNQPQHF
TGTGCCAGCCGGGACAGCGTGTTCCAGATGAATCAGCCCCAGCATTTT
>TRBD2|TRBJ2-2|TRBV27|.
CASSSLGLAGGAVTGELFF
TGTGCCAGCAGTTCCTTGGGACTAGCGGGAGGAGCAGTAACCGGGGAGCTGTTTTTT
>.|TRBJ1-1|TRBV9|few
CASRSFRGNTEAFF
TGTGCCAGCAGGTCCTTCCGGGGTAACACTGAAGCTTTCTTT
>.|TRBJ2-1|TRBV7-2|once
CASSLLASGRGLYNEQFF
TGTGCCAGCAGCCTCCTAGCGTCCGGGCGGGGGCTATACAATGAGCAGTTCTTC
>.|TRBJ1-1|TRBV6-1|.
CASSALSNTEAFF
TGTGCCAGCAGTGCACTATCGAACACTGAAGCTTTCTTT
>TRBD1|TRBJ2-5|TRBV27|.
CASSLWTGVGETQYF
TGTGCCAGCAGTTTATGGACAGGGGTAGGGGAGACCCAGTACTTC
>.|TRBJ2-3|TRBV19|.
CASSKGRTPEDTQYF
TGTGCCAGTAGTAAGGGTAGGACACCGGAAGATACGCAGTATTTT
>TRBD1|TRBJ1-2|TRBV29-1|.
CSVGRHQGDGYTF
TGCAGCGTGGGGAGGCATCAGGGGGATGGCTACACCTTC
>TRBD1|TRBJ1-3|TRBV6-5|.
CASSDRDRGNTIYF
TGTGCCAGCAGTGACCGGGACAGGGGAAACACCATATATTTT
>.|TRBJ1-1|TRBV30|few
CAWRLGKDTEAFF
TGTGCCTGGAGGCTAGGTAAGGACACTGAAGCTTTCTTT
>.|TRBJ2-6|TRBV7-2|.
CASSSVSTSLGANVLTF
TGTGCCAGCAGCTCCGTTTCTACCTCCTTGGGGGCCAACGTCCTGACTTTC
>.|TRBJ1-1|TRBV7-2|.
CASSRNRETEAFF
TGTGCCAGCAGCCGAAACAGGGAAACTGAAGCTTTCTTT
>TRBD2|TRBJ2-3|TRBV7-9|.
CASSLGDVAGGADTQYF
TGTGCCAGCAGCTTAGGCGACGTTGCGGGAGGGGCAGATACGCAGTATTTT
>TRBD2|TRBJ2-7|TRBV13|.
CASSFPRGGYEQYF
TGTGCCAGCAGCTTTCCTCGGGGGGGTTACGAGCAGTACTTC
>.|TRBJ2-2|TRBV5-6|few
CASSFGTYNTGELFF
TGTGCCAGCAGCTTCGGGACATATAACACCGGGGAGCTGTTTTTT
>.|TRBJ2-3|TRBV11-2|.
CASSLDEAGSSTDTQYF
TGTGCCAGCAGCTTAGATGAGGCAGGGTCTAGCACAGATACGCAGTATTTT
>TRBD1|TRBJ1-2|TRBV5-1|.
CASSLPGGQGYTF
TGCGCCAGCAGCCTACCAGGGGGACAGGGCTACACCTTC
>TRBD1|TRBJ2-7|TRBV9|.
CASSDPGGSSYEQYF
TGTGCCAGCAGCGACCCAGGGGGCAGCTCCTACGAGCAGTACTTC
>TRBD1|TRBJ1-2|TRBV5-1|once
CASSTGVNYGYTF
TGCGCCAGCAGCACAGGGGTCAACTATGGCTACACCTTC
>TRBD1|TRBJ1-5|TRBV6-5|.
CASSYGTGDQPQHF
TGTGCCAGCAGTTACGGGACAGGTGATCAGCCCCAGCATTTT
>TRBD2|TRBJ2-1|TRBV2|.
CASSGGTSGVSYNEQFF
TGTGCCAGCAGTGGGGGGACTAGCGGCGTATCCTACAATGAGCAGTTCTTC